This TCR beta chain was observed in a study of response to subunit inactivated influenza vaccine. Study observations and caveats: The authors suggested that every seasonal influenza vaccination recruits few new T cells.

Trimming removed 1 base at V and 9 bases at J, with 12 bases between. Germline CDR1 is LNHNV and CDR2 is YYDKDF (reference sequence). The CDR3 contains 14 residues. Worth noting for this clonotype: The target antigen is unknown. This clone may be a read error of a much larger clone one base away.

TCRdb itself ran the RT-PCR reads through MiXCR, one entry per CDR3 protein. Of 500,000 or so distinct CDR3 sequences in the sample, more than 15% were seen once. This sequence originates from a man aged 45-69 years who received an inactivated influenza vaccine. The V gene is TRBV15, the J gene TRBJ2-2; D not resolved. The specimen comprised CD4+ T cells sorted from PBMCs, sampled 23 months after vaccination. The chain's CDR3 is CATSRAGFFRELFF. The CDR3 DNA sequence: TGTGCCACCAGCAGAGCTGGGTTCTTCAGGGAGCTGTTTTTT. The variable domain in full, with the rest retrieved from reference TRBV15 and TRBJ2-2, is DAMVIQNPRYQVTQFGKPVTLSCSQTLNHNVMYWYQQKSSQAPKLLFHYYDKDFNNEADTPDNFQSRRPNTSFCFLDIRSPGLGDTAMYLCATSRAGFFRELFFGEGSRLTVL.